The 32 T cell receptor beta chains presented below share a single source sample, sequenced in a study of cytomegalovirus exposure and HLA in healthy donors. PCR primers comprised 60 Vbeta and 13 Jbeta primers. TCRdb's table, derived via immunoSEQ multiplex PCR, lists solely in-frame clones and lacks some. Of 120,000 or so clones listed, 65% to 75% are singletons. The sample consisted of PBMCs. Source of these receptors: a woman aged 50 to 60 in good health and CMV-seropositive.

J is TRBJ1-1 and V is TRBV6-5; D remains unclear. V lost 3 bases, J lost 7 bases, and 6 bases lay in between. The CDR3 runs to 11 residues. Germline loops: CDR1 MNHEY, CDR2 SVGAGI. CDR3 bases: TGTGCCAGCAGTTATCGGTTTGAAGCTTTCTTT. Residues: CASSYRFEAFF.

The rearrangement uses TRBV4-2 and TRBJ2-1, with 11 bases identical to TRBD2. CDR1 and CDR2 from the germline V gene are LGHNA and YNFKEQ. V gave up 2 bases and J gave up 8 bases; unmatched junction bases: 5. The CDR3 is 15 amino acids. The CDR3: CASSQTGTSGYEQFF. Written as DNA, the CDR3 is TGTGCCAGCAGCCAAACCGGGACTAGCGGCTATGAGCAGTTCTTC.

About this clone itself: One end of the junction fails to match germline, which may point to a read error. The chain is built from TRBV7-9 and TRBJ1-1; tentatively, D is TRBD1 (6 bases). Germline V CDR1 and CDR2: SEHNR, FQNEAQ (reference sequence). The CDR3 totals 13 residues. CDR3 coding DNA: TGTTCCAGCACCAGACAGGAGAACACTGAAGCTTTCTTT. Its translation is CSSTRQENTEAFF.

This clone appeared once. The CDR3 nucleotides read TGTGCCATCAGTGGGCTAGGTGGGGCTCCCACAGATACGCAGTATTTT. Translated, it gives CAISGLGGAPTDTQYF. The J gene is TRBJ2-3, the V gene TRBV10-3, with D perhaps TRBD1 (5 bases). Germline lookup yields CDR1 ENHRY and CDR2 SYGVKD. The ends were cut back, 4 bases at V and 2 bases at J, with 16 bases in the middle. The CDR3 contains 16 residues.

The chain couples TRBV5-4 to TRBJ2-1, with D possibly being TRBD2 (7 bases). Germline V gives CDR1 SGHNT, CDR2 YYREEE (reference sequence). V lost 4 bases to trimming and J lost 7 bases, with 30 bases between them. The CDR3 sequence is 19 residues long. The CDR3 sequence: CASSPPGVGGGPLGNEQFF. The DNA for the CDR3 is TGTGCCAGCAGCCCCCCAGGGGTTGGGGGGGGACCCCTTGGAAATGAGCAGTTCTTC. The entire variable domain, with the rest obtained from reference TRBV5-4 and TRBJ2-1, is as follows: ETGVTQSPTHLIKTRGQQVTLRCSSQSGHNTVSWYQQALGQGPQFIFQYYREEENGRGNFPPRFSGLQFPNYSSELNVNALELDDSALYLCASSPPGVGGGPLGNEQFFGPGTRLTVL.

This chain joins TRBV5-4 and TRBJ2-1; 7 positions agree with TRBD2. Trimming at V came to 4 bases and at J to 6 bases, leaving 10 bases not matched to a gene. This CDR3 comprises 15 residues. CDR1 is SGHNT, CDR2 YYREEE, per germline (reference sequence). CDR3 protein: CASSTAGPGGNEQFF. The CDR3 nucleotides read TGTGCCAGCAGCACAGCCGGGCCGGGGGGCAATGAGCAGTTCTTC. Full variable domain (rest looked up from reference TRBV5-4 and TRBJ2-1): ETGVTQSPTHLIKTRGQQVTLRCSSQSGHNTVSWYQQALGQGPQFIFQYYREEENGRGNFPPRFSGLQFPNYSSELNVNALELDDSALYLCASSTAGPGGNEQFFGPGTRLTVL.

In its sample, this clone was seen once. The CDR3 sequence: CASSLELAGWTEAFF. The CDR3 DNA reads as TGTGCCAGCAGCTTAGAGCTGGCAGGGTGGACTGAAGCTTTCTTT. V usage is TRBV7-6 and J usage is TRBJ1-1; maybe TRBD1 (5 bases). The germline gives CDR1 SGHVS, CDR2 FNYEAQ. The CDR3 runs to 15 residues. The V and J ends lost 1 base and 5 bases respectively, with 14 bases between them.

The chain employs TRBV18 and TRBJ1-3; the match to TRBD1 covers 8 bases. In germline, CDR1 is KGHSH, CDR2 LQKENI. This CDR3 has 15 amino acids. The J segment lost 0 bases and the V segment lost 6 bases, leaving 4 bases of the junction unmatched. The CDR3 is CASSQDRASGNTIYF. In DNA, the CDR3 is TGTGCCAGCTCTCAGGACAGGGCCTCTGGAAACACCATATATTTT.

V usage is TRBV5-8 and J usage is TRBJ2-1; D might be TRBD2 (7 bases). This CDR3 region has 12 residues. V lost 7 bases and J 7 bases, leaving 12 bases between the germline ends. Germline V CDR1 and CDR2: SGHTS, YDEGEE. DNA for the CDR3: TGTGCCAGCCGGGGGGCTGAAAATGAGCAGTTCTTC. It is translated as CASRGAENEQFF. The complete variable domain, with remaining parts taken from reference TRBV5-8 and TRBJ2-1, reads EAGVTQSPTHLIKTRGQQATLRCSPISGHTSVYWYQQALGLGLQFLLWYDEGEERNRGNFPPRFSGRQFPNYSSELNVNALELEDSALYLCASRGAENEQFFGPGTRLTVL.

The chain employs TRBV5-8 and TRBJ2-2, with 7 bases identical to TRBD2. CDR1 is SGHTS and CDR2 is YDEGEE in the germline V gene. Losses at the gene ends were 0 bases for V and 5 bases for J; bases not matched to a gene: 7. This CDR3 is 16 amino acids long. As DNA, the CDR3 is TGTGCCAGCAGCTTGGGACTAGCAAAAGGGACCGGGGAGCTGTTTTTT. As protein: CASSLGLAKGTGELFF.

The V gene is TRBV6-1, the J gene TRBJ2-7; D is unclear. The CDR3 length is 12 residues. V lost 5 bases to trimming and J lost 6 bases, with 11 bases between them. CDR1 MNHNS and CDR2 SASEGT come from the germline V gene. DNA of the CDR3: TGTGCCAGCAGTAGGAGCCCGGGCGAGCAGTACTTC. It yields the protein CASSRSPGEQYF.

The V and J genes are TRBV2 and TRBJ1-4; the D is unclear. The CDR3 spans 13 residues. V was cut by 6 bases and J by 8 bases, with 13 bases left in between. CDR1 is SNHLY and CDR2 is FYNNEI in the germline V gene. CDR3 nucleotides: TGTGCCAGCAGGAGGGAGGGTCTCGAAAAACTGTTTTTT. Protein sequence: CASRREGLEKLFF. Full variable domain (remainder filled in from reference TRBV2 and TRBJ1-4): EPEVTQTPSHQVTQMGQEVILRCVPISNHLYFYWYRQILGQKVEFLVSFYNNEISEKSEIFDDQFSVERPDGSNFTLKIRSTKLEDSAMYFCASRREGLEKLFFGSGTQLSVL.

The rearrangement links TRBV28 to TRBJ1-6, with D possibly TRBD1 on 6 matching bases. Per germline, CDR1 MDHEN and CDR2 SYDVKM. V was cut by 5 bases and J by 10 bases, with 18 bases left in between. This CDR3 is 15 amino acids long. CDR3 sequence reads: CASSPQQGYGSPLHF. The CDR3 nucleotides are TGTGCCAGCAGTCCTCAACAGGGATATGGGTCACCCCTCCACTTT. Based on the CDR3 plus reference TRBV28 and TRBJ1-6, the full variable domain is DVKVTQSSRYLVKRTGEKVFLECVQDMDHENMFWYRQDPGLGLRLIYFSYDVKMKEKGDIPEGYSVSREKKERFSLILESASTNQTSMYLCASSPQQGYGSPLHFGNGTRLTVT.

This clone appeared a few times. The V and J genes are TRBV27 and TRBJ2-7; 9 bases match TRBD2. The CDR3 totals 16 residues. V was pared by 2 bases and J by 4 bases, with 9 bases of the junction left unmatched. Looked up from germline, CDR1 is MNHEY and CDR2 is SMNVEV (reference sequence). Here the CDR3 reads CASSLTSWRGGYEQYF. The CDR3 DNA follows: TGTGCCAGCAGTTTAACCTCTTGGCGGGGGGGGTACGAGCAGTACTTC.

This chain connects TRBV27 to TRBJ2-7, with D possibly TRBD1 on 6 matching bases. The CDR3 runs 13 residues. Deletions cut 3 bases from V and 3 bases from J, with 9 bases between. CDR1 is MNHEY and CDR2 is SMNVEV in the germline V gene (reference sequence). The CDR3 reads CASSLSRGYEQYF. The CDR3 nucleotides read TGTGCCAGCAGTTTGAGCAGGGGCTACGAGCAGTACTTC.

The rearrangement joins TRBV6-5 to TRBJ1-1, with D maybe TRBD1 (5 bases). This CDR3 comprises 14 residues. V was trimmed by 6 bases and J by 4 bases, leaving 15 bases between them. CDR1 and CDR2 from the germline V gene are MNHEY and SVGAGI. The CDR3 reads CASSGGSGSTEAFF. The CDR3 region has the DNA TGTGCCAGCAGCGGGGGGAGCGGGAGCACTGAAGCTTTCTTT.

The CDR3: CASSVFLGQGGYEQYF. The CDR3 coding sequence is TGTGCCAGTTCTGTTTTCCTGGGACAAGGGGGCTACGAGCAGTACTTC. The rearrangement links TRBV19 to TRBJ2-7; the D gene is possibly TRBD1 (6 bases). The CDR3 length is 16 residues. Germline loops: CDR1 LNHDA, CDR2 SQIVND (reference sequence). Trimming cost V 8 bases and J 3 bases, with 23 bases left between them.

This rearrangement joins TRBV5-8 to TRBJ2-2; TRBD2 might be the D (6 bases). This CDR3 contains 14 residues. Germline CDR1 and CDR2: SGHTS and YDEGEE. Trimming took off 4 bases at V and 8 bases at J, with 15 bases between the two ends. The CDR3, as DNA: TGTGCCAGCAGCACCGGGGACTTTGCTGGGGAGCTGTTTTTT. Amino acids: CASSTGDFAGELFF.

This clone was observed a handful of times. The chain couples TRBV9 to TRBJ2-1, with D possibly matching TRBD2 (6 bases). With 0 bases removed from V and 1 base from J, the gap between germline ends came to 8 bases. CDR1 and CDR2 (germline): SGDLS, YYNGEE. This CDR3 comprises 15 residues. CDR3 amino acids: CASSVAGDSYNEQFF. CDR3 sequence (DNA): TGTGCCAGCAGCGTAGCGGGGGATTCCTACAATGAGCAGTTCTTC.

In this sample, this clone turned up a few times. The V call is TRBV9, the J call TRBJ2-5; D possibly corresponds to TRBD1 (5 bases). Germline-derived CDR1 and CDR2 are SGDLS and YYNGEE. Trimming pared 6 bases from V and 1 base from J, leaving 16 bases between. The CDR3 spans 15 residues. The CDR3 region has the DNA TGTGCCAGCACCGCTCGCGGTGGGGCCCAAGAGACCCAGTACTTC. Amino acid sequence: CASTARGGAQETQYF.

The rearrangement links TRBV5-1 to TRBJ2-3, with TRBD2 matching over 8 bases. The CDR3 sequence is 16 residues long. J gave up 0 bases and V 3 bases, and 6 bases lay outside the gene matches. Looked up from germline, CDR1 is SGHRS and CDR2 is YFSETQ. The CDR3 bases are TGCGCCAGCAGCTCGGGAGGGGCGGTGAGCACAGATACGCAGTATTTT. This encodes CASSSGGAVSTDTQYF.

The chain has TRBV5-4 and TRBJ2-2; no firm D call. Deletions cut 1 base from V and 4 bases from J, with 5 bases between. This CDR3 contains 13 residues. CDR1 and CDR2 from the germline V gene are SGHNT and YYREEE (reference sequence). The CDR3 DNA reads TGTGCCAGCAGCTTGCCGGGCACCGGGGAGCTGTTTTTT. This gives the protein CASSLPGTGELFF.

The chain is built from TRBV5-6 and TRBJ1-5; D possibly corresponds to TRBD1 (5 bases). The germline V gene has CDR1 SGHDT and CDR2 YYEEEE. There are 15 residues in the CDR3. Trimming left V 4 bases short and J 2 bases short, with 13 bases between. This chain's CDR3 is CASSLGQGGNQPQHF. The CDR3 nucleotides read TGTGCCAGCAGCCTGGGGCAGGGCGGCAATCAGCCCCAGCATTTT. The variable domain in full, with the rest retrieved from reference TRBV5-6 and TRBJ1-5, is DAGVTQSPTHLIKTRGQQVTLRCSPKSGHDTVSWYQQALGQGPQFIFQYYEEEERQRGNFPDRFSGHQFPNYSSELNVNALLLGDSALYLCASSLGQGGNQPQHFGDGTRLSIL.

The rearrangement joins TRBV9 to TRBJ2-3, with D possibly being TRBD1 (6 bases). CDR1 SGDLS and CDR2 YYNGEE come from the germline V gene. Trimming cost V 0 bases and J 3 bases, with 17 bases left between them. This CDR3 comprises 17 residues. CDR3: CASSVVGGEGWTDTQYF. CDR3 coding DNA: TGTGCCAGCAGCGTAGTAGGGGGTGAGGGGTGGACAGATACGCAGTATTTT.

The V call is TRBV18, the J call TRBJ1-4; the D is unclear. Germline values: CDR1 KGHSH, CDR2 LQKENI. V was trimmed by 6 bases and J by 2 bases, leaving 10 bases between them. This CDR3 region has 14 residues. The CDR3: CASSLTSTNEKLFF. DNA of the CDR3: TGTGCCAGCTCCCTCACGAGTACTAATGAAAAACTGTTTTTT.

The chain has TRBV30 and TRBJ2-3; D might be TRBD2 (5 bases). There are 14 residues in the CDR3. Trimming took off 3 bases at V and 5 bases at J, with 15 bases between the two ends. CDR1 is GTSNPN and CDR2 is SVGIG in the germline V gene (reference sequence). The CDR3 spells CAWRSRAGEDTQYF. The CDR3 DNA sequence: TGTGCCTGGAGATCGAGGGCCGGGGAAGATACGCAGTATTTT.

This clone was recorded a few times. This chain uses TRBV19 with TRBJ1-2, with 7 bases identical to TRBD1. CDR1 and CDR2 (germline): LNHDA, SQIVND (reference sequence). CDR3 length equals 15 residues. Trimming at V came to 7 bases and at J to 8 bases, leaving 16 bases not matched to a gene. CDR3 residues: CASTQERGRTEGYTF. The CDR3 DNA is TGTGCCAGTACCCAGGAGAGGGGGCGAACGGAGGGCTACACCTTC. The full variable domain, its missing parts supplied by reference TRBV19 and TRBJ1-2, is DGGITQSPKYLFRKEGQNVTLSCEQNLNHDAMYWYRQDPGQGLRLIYYSQIVNDFQKGDIAEGYSVSREKKESFPLTVTSAQKNPTAFYLCASTQERGRTEGYTFGSGTRLTVV.

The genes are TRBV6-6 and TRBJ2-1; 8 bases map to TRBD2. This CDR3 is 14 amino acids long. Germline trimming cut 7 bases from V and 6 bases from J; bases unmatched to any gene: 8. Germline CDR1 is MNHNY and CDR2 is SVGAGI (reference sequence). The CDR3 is CASTGGGTPNEQFF. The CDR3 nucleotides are TGTGCCAGCACCGGGGGGGGAACACCCAATGAGCAGTTCTTC.

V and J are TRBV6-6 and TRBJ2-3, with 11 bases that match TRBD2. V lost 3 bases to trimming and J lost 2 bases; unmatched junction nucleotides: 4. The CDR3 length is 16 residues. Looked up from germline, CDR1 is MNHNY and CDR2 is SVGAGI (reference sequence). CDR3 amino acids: CASSYASGGFTDTQYF. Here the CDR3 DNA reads TGTGCCAGCAGTTATGCTAGCGGGGGGTTCACAGATACGCAGTATTTT.

CDR3 protein: CASSPIGGTETYEQYF. CDR3 DNA: TGTGCCAGCAGCCCTATAGGGGGGACAGAAACCTACGAGCAGTACTTC. The V call is TRBV7-9, the J call TRBJ2-7; weak D call: TRBD1 (7 bases). This CDR3 region has 16 residues. Germline V gene sequence: CDR1 SEHNR, CDR2 FQNEAQ (reference sequence). V lost 5 bases to trimming and J lost 2 bases, with 19 bases between them. The variable domain in full, with the rest retrieved from reference TRBV7-9 and TRBJ2-7, is DTGVSQNPRHKITKRGQNVTFRCDPISEHNRLYWYRQTLGQGPEFLTYFQNEAQLEKSRLLSDRFSAERPKGSFSTLEIQRTEQGDSAMYLCASSPIGGTETYEQYFGPGTRLTVT.

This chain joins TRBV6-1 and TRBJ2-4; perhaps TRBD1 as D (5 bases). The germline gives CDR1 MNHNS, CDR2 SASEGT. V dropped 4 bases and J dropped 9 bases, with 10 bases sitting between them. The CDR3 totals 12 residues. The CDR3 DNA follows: TGTGCCAGCAGTGTAGGGGTGGGCATTCAGTACTTC. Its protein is CASSVGVGIQYF.

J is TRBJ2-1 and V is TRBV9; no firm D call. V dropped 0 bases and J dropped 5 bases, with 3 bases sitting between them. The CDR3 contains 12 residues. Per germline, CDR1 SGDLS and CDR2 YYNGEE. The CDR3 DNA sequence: TGTGCCAGCAGCGTAGCTAACAATGAGCAGTTCTTC. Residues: CASSVANNEQFF.